Below, 20 T cell receptor beta chains from the same sample are listed, as sequenced in a study of blood T cell repertoires in COVID-19. TCRdb's table, derived via immunoSEQ multiplex PCR, lists solely in-frame clones and lacks some. Here the sample spans around 140,000 clones, around 86% being singletons. Sequencing was performed on peripheral blood. These receptors all stem from a human donor in a cohort sampled during active COVID-19.

J is TRBJ2-2 and V is TRBV7-3, with D possibly being TRBD1 (6 bases). V lost 6 bases and J 0 bases, leaving 14 bases between the germline ends. The CDR3 extends over 16 amino acids. Germline lookup yields CDR1 SGHTA and CDR2 FQGTGA. The CDR3: CASRRTGTPNTGELFF. The CDR3 DNA reads as TGTGCCAGCAGACGAACCGGGACACCGAACACCGGGGAGCTGTTTTTT.

The gene calls are TRBV28 and TRBJ2-3, with D possibly matching TRBD2 (5 bases). The V end was cut by 6 bases, the J end by 0 bases, with 10 bases between. Germline CDR1 reads MDHEN; CDR2 reads SYDVKM. This CDR3 has 14 residues. This CDR3 reads CASSNQRSTDTQYF. The CDR3 DNA is TGTGCCAGCAGCAATCAGCGGAGCACAGATACGCAGTATTTT.

This clone was recorded a few times. The rearrangement joins TRBV3-1 (or the pseudogene TRBV3-2) to TRBJ1-6; weak D call: TRBD1 (6 bases). The CDR3 runs to 13 residues. V lost 7 bases, J lost 9 bases, and 13 bases lay in between. Germline CDR1 reads LGHDT; CDR2 reads YNNKEL (reference sequence). The CDR3 DNA reads as TGTGCCAGCACCCAGGACAGAAGTTCACCCCTCCACTTT. It is translated as CASTQDRSSPLHF.

The chain has TRBV4-3 and TRBJ1-4, with a weak D call TRBD1 (5 bases). The CDR3 runs 20 residues. The V end lost 1 base, the J end lost 7 bases, and 28 bases lay between the germline ends. Per germline, CDR1 LGHNA and CDR2 YSLEER. The CDR3 bases are TGCGCCAGCAGCCAAGTGATCAGGGCCCAGACCTCCACGGGTAGTGAAAAACTGTTTTTT. Protein product: CASSQVIRAQTSTGSEKLFF.

This clone appeared a single time. The chain has TRBV28 and TRBJ2-5; D not resolved. CDR1 MDHEN and CDR2 SYDVKM come from the germline V gene. The CDR3 is 13 amino acids. V gave up 8 bases and J gave up 1 base, with 11 bases separating them. In DNA form, the CDR3 reads TGTGCCAGCGAACAACAGTTCCAAGAGACCCAGTACTTC. It specifies CASEQQFQETQYF. The full variable domain, its missing parts supplied by reference TRBV28 and TRBJ2-5, is DVKVTQSSRYLVKRTGEKVFLECVQDMDHENMFWYRQDPGLGLRLIYFSYDVKMKEKGDIPEGYSVSREKKERFSLILESASTNQTSMYLCASEQQFQETQYFGPGTRLLVL.

The chain employs TRBV9 and TRBJ2-3; 10 positions agree with TRBD2. V lost 4 bases and J lost 5; bases outside the gene matches: 16. Germline loops: CDR1 SGDLS, CDR2 YYNGEE. This CDR3 is 18 amino acids long. The CDR3 DNA sequence: TGTGCCAGCAGCAACGCAGCGGGAGGGCCTGGAAGTGGAGATACGCAGTATTTT. The encoded protein is CASSNAAGGPGSGDTQYF.

This rearrangement joins TRBV5-4 to TRBJ2-7, with 12 bases aligning to TRBD2. Per germline, CDR1 SGHNT and CDR2 YYREEE (reference sequence). V was clipped by 5 bases and J by 2 bases; unmatched bases: 2. This CDR3 is built from 14 residues. CDR3 in amino acids: CASRLAGGAYEQYF. CDR3 sequence (DNA): TGTGCCAGCAGACTAGCGGGAGGTGCCTACGAGCAGTACTTC. The variable domain in full, with the rest retrieved from reference TRBV5-4 and TRBJ2-7, is ETGVTQSPTHLIKTRGQQVTLRCSSQSGHNTVSWYQQALGQGPQFIFQYYREEENGRGNFPPRFSGLQFPNYSSELNVNALELDDSALYLCASRLAGGAYEQYFGPGTRLTVT.

As for this clone: This CDR3 is also generated by other DNA sequences in the sample. In DNA, the CDR3 is TGTGCCAGCAGTTTTTCCCACTTGAATGAAGCTTTCTTT. As protein: CASSFSHLNEAFF. This chain links TRBV28 with TRBJ1-1; no definite D call. In germline, CDR1 is MDHEN, CDR2 SYDVKM. The CDR3 loop spans 13 amino acids. V was trimmed by 3 bases and J by 7 bases, leaving 12 bases between them.

V and J are TRBV5-4 and TRBJ2-7; 12 bases fit TRBD2. The V gene end was trimmed by 6 bases and the J gene end by 0 bases; junction bases not matched to a gene: 13. The CDR3 is 18 amino acids. Germline CDR1 is SGHNT and CDR2 is YYREEE (reference sequence). The CDR3 sequence: CASTLRGLAGGSSYEQYF. In DNA, the CDR3 is TGTGCCAGCACCCTTAGGGGGCTAGCGGGAGGGAGCTCCTACGAGCAGTACTTC.

The chain uses TRBV19 and TRBJ1-2, with TRBD1 matching 12 bases. The V gene end was trimmed by 5 bases and the J gene end by 7 bases; junction bases not matched to a gene: 8. Germline CDR1 LNHDA, CDR2 SQIVND (reference sequence). The CDR3 loop spans 15 amino acids. CDR3 amino acids: CASSVTGTGGSGYTF. The CDR3 DNA reads as TGTGCCAGTAGTGTAACCGGGACAGGGGGCTCTGGCTACACCTTC.

The chain has TRBV7-9 and TRBJ2-7, with a weak D call TRBD1 (6 bases). Germline V gene lookup returns CDR1 SEHNR and CDR2 FQNEAQ (reference sequence). The CDR3 has 15 residues. V lost 0 bases and J 3 bases, leaving 12 bases between the germline ends. This chain's CDR3 is CASSLATTGYYEQYF. The CDR3 bases are TGTGCCAGCAGCTTAGCGACTACAGGGTACTACGAGCAGTACTTC.

This clone was seen only a few times. The J gene is TRBJ1-2, the V gene TRBV9; 7 bases are shared with TRBD1. CDR3 length equals 11 residues. The ends lost 8 bases at V and 7 bases at J; junction bases unmatched: 5. Germline-derived CDR1 and CDR2 are SGDLS and YYNGEE. DNA of the CDR3: TGTGCCAGTTCAGGGGGAAGTGGCTACACCTTC. Protein sequence: CASSGGSGYTF.

This chain connects TRBV4-3 to TRBJ1-6, with TRBD1 matching 7 bases. This CDR3 is built from 14 residues. Germline CDR1 is LGHNA and CDR2 is YSLEER. After removal of 5 bases from V and 10 bases from J, the junction contained 8 bases not matched to a gene. The CDR3 protein is CASSYTGDGSPLHF. CDR3 sequence (DNA): TGCGCCAGCAGCTATACAGGGGACGGATCACCCCTCCACTTT.

A few counts support this clone. The CDR3 coding sequence is TGTGCCAGCAGTTCAGCGACGGGGTATGGCTACACCTTC. It is translated as CASSSATGYGYTF. The chain uses TRBV28 and TRBJ1-2, with unresolved D. The CDR3 length is 13 residues. The V and J ends lost 4 bases and 5 bases respectively, with 11 bases between them. CDR1 and CDR2 from the germline V gene are MDHEN and SYDVKM.

V gene TRBV5-1 combines with J gene TRBJ2-3, with 8 bases lining up with TRBD2. With 2 bases clipped from V and 4 bases from J, the junction kept 6 bases outside the gene matches. The CDR3 is 15 amino acids. Germline V gene sequence: CDR1 SGHRS, CDR2 YFSETQ. Here the CDR3 reads CASSLPLAGADTQYF. CDR3 DNA sequence: TGCGCCAGCAGCTTACCCCTAGCGGGCGCAGATACGCAGTATTTT. The full variable domain, rest sourced from reference TRBV5-1 and TRBJ2-3, is KAGVTQTPRYLIKTRGQQVTLSCSPISGHRSVSWYQQTPGQGLQFLFEYFSETQRNKGNFPGRFSGRQFSNSRSEMNVSTLELGDSALYLCASSLPLAGADTQYFGPGTRLTVL.

This rearrangement joins TRBV23-1 to TRBJ2-3; no definite D call. TRBV23-1 has ORF status, its function being uncertain. V shed 7 bases and J shed 1 base, with 21 bases lying between them. The CDR3 consists of 17 residues. The CDR3 spells CASTKSLGTLCTDTQYF. CDR3 bases: TGCGCCAGCACGAAATCCTTGGGCACTCTTTGCACAGATACGCAGTATTTT.

The V and J genes are TRBV4-1 and TRBJ2-7; TRBD1 aligns across 10 bases. V dropped 1 base and J dropped 3; count of bases not matched to a gene: 3. CDR3 length equals 15 residues. The germline V gene encodes CDR1 MGHRA and CDR2 YSYEKL. The CDR3 protein is CASSQGQGAFYEQYF. In DNA, the CDR3 is TGCGCCAGCAGCCAAGGACAGGGGGCATTCTACGAGCAGTACTTC.

This clone is a singleton in its sample. This sequence joins TRBV28 and TRBJ2-7; 7 bases align to TRBD1. The CDR3 runs 15 residues. Germline V CDR1 and CDR2: MDHEN, SYDVKM. V lost 1 base and J lost 5; bases outside the gene matches: 8. The CDR3 DNA reads TGTGCCAGCAGTTTATCATCGACAGGGTCCAACGAGCAGTACTTC. Amino acid sequence: CASSLSSTGSNEQYF.

J is TRBJ2-1 and V is TRBV24-1, with 7 bases fitting TRBD1. Trimming at V came to 3 bases and at J to 3 bases, leaving 4 bases not matched to a gene. The CDR3 is 15 amino acids. Germline values: CDR1 KGHDR, CDR2 SFDVKD. CDR3 DNA: TGTGCCACCAGTGATGAGGGACAGTACTACAATGAGCAGTTCTTC. This gives the protein CATSDEGQYYNEQFF.

The chain employs TRBV5-8 and TRBJ2-7; TRBD2 agrees at 11 bases. Germline assignment: CDR1 SGHTS and CDR2 YDEGEE. Trimming took 4 bases from V and 3 from J; bases not matched to a gene: 6. This CDR3 region has 15 residues. CDR3 sequence: CASSPLGLAGYEQYF. The CDR3, as DNA: TGTGCCAGCAGCCCACTCGGACTAGCGGGCTACGAGCAGTACTTC.